This TCR beta chain was sequenced for a study of cytomegalovirus exposure and HLA in healthy donors. Use of 60 Vbeta and 13 Jbeta primers characterized the PCR. TCRdb keeps only in-frame clones here, not all; method: immunoSEQ multiplex PCR. The table records roughly 200,000 clones, around 80% of them present only once. V shed 2 bases and J 3 bases; nucleotides not matched to a gene: 11. Germline lookup yields CDR1 WNHNN and CDR2 SYGVQD (reference sequence). There are 18 residues in the CDR3. This chain uses TRBV10-1 with TRBJ2-3; 10 bases line up with TRBD1. The origin of this receptor is a man aged 30-40 years in good health and CMV-seronegative. The sample was PBMCs. CDR3 in amino acids: CASSEARTGGYQTDTQYF. DNA of the CDR3: TGCGCCAGCAGTGAGGCACGGACAGGGGGTTACCAGACAGATACGCAGTATTTT.